The T cell receptor beta chain under discussion was sequenced for a study of identical twins. Each CDR3 protein is one row after TCRdb ran MiXCR on the 5' RACE reads. The data hold approximately 190,000 distinct CDR3 sequences, with about 15% observed a single time. CDR1 is WSHSY, CDR2 SAAADI, per germline. The CDR3 runs 15 residues. V was pared by 0 bases and J by 10 bases, with 17 bases between. The sample was also linked to a second study, of T cells expressing NK-cell markers.

The receptor was isolated from a woman younger than 30 in good health. The sample was CD8+ T cells sorted from blood. The rearrangement joins TRBV10-2 to TRBJ2-3; a possible D gene is TRBD2 (7 bases). The CDR3, as DNA: TGCGCCAGCAGTGAGTCGACGGGGGGCCTTAGGGCGCAGTATTTT. Its protein is CASSESTGGLRAQYF.